The 5 T cell receptor beta chains reported below all come from one sample, sequenced in a study of blood T cell repertoires in COVID-19. Data came from immunoSEQ multiplex PCR; TCRdb stores just in-frame clones and leaves some out. The sample records approximately 350,000 clones, about 89% being singletons. Sequences were obtained from peripheral blood. These receptors originate from a woman aged 45-59 years with COVID-19, enrolled during active disease.

The CDR3 nucleotides are TGTGCCAGCAGGGCCGACAGCTCCGAAAGGGAAAAACTGTTTTTT. Its translation is CASRADSSEREKLFF. The V call is TRBV6-5, the J call TRBJ1-4, with a weak D call TRBD1 (5 bases). Germline CDR1 MNHEY, CDR2 SVGAGI. Trimming removed 6 bases at V and 8 bases at J, with 19 bases between. The CDR3 sequence is 15 residues long.

The chain has TRBV25-1 and TRBJ2-7; D is undetermined. The CDR3 has 13 amino acids. The V gene lost 2 bases and the J gene lost 0 bases, with 5 bases spanning the gap. Per germline, CDR1 MGHDK and CDR2 SYGVNS. In DNA, the CDR3 is TGTGCCAGCAGTGAACATAGCTCCTACGAGCAGTACTTC. This encodes CASSEHSSYEQYF.

This chain joins TRBV30 and TRBJ2-7, with D hard to call. Trimming removed 0 bases from V and 3 bases from J, with 9 bases in between. Germline CDR1 reads GTSNPN; CDR2 reads SVGIG (reference sequence). This CDR3 region has 13 residues. CDR3 coding DNA: TGTGCCTGGAGTGTCGAGTTTCGCTACGAGCAGTACTTC. This sequence encodes CAWSVEFRYEQYF.

This sequence joins TRBV11-2 and TRBJ1-4, with unresolved D. CDR1 SGHAT and CDR2 FQNNGV come from the germline V gene. The ends were cut back, 5 bases at V and 4 bases at J, with 14 bases in the middle. This CDR3 region has 15 residues. The CDR3: CASSLYFGVNEKLFF. CDR3 bases: TGTGCCAGCAGCCTGTACTTCGGGGTTAATGAAAAACTGTTTTTT.

This clone has just one count. CDR3 loop: CASIGAHSGANVLTF. The CDR3 region has the DNA TGTGCCAGCATAGGGGCCCATTCTGGGGCCAACGTCCTGACTTTC. V usage is TRBV7-9 and J usage is TRBJ2-6; tentatively, D is TRBD1 (5 bases). Germline assignment: CDR1 SEHNR and CDR2 FQNEAQ (reference sequence). The CDR3 is 15 residues long. The V end was cut by 7 bases, the J end by 1 base, with 11 bases between.